The 6 T cell receptor beta chains presented below share a single source sample, sequenced in a study of cytomegalovirus exposure and HLA in healthy donors (dated by TCRdb to about 2017). Library preparation employed the immunoSEQ multiplex PCR assay. A mixture of 60 forward primers for TCR Vbeta segments and 13 reverse primers for TCR Jbeta segments was used in the multiplex PCR. TCRdb took this table from immuneACCESS and kept in-frame rearrangements with V and J called. Such tables lack part of the clones; where checked against another copy, unresolved V genes explain under half of the gap, and the rest is unexplained. Recorded for this sample are around 300,000 clones; approximately 90% of them occurred a single time. The ten largest clones represent 2% to 3% of the sample. Sequenced: PBMCs. The receptor set was obtained from a woman between 18 and 30 years old in good health and CMV-seronegative.

CDR3 nucleotide sequence: TGTGCCAGCAGCTCTGGCGGGGCGGACACTGAAGCTTTCTTT. Amino acids: CASSSGGADTEAFF. The gene calls are TRBV7-9 and TRBJ1-1, with a weak D call TRBD1 (5 bases). Trimming took 4 bases from V and 3 from J, leaving 12 bases between them. The CDR3 has 14 residues. In germline, CDR1 is SEHNR, CDR2 FQNEAQ (reference sequence).

The chain uses TRBV27 and TRBJ2-5, with no clear D. V was pared by 7 bases and J by 5 bases, with 8 bases between. Germline V gives CDR1 MNHEY, CDR2 SMNVEV (reference sequence). The CDR3 is 11 residues long. The CDR3 DNA sequence: TGTGCCAGCATTCTCGGGGAGACCCAGTACTTC. The encoded protein is CASILGETQYF.

This clone came up a few times. The V call is TRBV27, the J call TRBJ1-1; TRBD1 might be the D (6 bases). The CDR3 totals 16 residues. Germline V lookup: CDR1 MNHEY, CDR2 SMNVEV (reference sequence). V was cut by 6 bases and J by 0 bases, with 17 bases left in between. The CDR3, as DNA: TGTGCCAGCAGCCTCACTTTGGGGACACTGAACACTGAAGCTTTCTTT. Translating gives CASSLTLGTLNTEAFF.

The count of this clone is one. This chain connects TRBV2 to TRBJ2-5; D is possibly TRBD2 (6 bases). CDR3 length equals 18 residues. Trimming cost V 0 bases and J 2 bases, with 19 bases left between them. Germline V gene lookup returns CDR1 SNHLY and CDR2 FYNNEI. CDR3 bases: TGTGCCAGCAGTGAAGCCCCCCCGGCATCGGCGGGGCAAGAGACCCAGTACTTC. The encoded protein is CASSEAPPASAGQETQYF.

The V gene is TRBV6-5, the J gene TRBJ2-1, with 15 bases identical to TRBD2. V was clipped by 6 bases and J by 8 bases; unmatched bases: 5. This CDR3 contains 15 residues. Germline-derived CDR1 and CDR2 are MNHEY and SVGAGI. CDR3 loop: CASRTGLAGGHEQFF. In nucleotides, the CDR3 is TGTGCCAGCAGGACCGGACTAGCGGGGGGGCATGAGCAGTTCTTC.

The rearrangement links TRBV27 to TRBJ1-4; the D is unclear. V was pared by 2 bases and J by 8 bases, with 9 bases between. The V gene's germline CDR1 is MNHEY and CDR2 SMNVEV (reference sequence). The CDR3 covers 13 residues. CDR3 sequence (DNA): TGTGCCAGCAGTTTAATTTTGGGCGAAAAACTGTTTTTT. It encodes CASSLILGEKLFF.